The 25 T cell receptor beta chains reported below all come from one sample, sequenced in a study of cytomegalovirus exposure and HLA in healthy donors (TCRdb year 2017). Libraries were prepared through the immunoSEQ multiplex PCR assay. For the multiplex PCR, a mixture combining 60 forward primers for TCR Vbeta segments and 13 reverse primers for TCR Jbeta segments was used. TCRdb holds this immuneACCESS table with in-frame rearrangements only. Some clones are missing; in checked studies, unresolved V genes explain under half, and the rest has no known cause. The sample profile shows about 190,000 clones; 81% of them were found once. The top ten hold more than 1.5% of the sample. The sample comprised PBMCs. Every receptor here comes from a man younger than 35 in good health and CMV-seronegative.

This chain joins TRBV11-3 and TRBJ2-7; D gene uncertain. V shed 1 base and J shed 6 bases, with 10 bases lying between them. CDR1 is SGHNT and CDR2 is YENEEA in the germline V gene. This CDR3 is 13 amino acids long. The CDR3 nucleotides are TGTGCCAGCAGCTTAGCCGGTCCGTCCGAGCAGTACTTC. Protein sequence: CASSLAGPSEQYF.

V is TRBV13 and J is TRBJ2-1; D perhaps matches TRBD2 (5 bases). The CDR3 is 14 residues long. V was trimmed by 1 base and J by 5 bases, leaving 9 bases between them. Germline values: CDR1 PRHDT, CDR2 FYEKMQ (reference sequence). The CDR3 here is CASSLEPGNNEQFF. In nucleotides, the CDR3 is TGTGCCAGCAGCTTAGAACCGGGGAACAATGAGCAGTTCTTC.

The chain is built from TRBV6-5 and TRBJ1-3, with D possibly TRBD1 on 6 matching bases. CDR3 length equals 15 residues. V shed 5 bases and J shed 0 bases, with 11 bases lying between them. From germline, CDR1 is MNHEY and CDR2 SVGAGI. For the CDR3, the DNA is TGTGCCAGCAGTCCACGGACAGACTCTGGAAACACCATATATTTT. Its protein product is CASSPRTDSGNTIYF.

The rearrangement uses TRBV9 and TRBJ2-3, with D possibly being TRBD2 (5 bases). CDR1 is SGDLS, CDR2 YYNGEE, per germline. The CDR3 contains 15 residues. Trimming stripped 3 bases from V and 0 bases from J, with 11 bases between. In nucleotides, the CDR3 is TGTGCCAGCAGCGAAGAGGGTGAAAGCACAGATACGCAGTATTTT. Translation gives CASSEEGESTDTQYF.

V and J are TRBV10-1 and TRBJ2-1; D may be TRBD1 (6 bases). Per the germline V gene, CDR1 is WNHNN and CDR2 is SYGVQD (reference sequence). The V gene lost 3 bases and the J gene lost 7 bases, with 19 bases spanning the gap. The CDR3 runs 16 residues. This chain's CDR3 is CASSDSGTPQENEQFF. CDR3 DNA sequence: TGCGCCAGCAGTGACTCCGGGACACCCCAAGAGAATGAGCAGTTCTTC.

This chain connects TRBV7-9 to TRBJ2-7, with 13 bases identical to TRBD2. V lost 3 bases and J lost 6; bases outside the gene matches: 5. This CDR3 is 15 amino acids long. The germline CDR1 and CDR2 sequences are SEHNR and FQNEAQ (reference sequence). The CDR3, as DNA: TGTGCCAGCAGCTTCGCGGGACTAGCGGGGCTCGAGCAGTACTTC. The encoded protein is CASSFAGLAGLEQYF.

V gene TRBV19 combines with J gene TRBJ2-3; tentative D call: TRBD1 (6 bases). The V and J ends lost 10 bases and 3 bases respectively, with 11 bases between them. Germline assignment: CDR1 LNHDA and CDR2 SQIVND (reference sequence). CDR3 length equals 12 residues. The CDR3 coding sequence is TGTGCCACCAGGGGAGCGACAGATACGCAGTATTTT. It is translated as CATRGATDTQYF.

Turning to this clone: Other DNA sequences of this sample code for an identical CDR3. The genes are TRBV27 and TRBJ2-7; D call uncertain. The ends were cut back, 3 bases at V and 2 bases at J, with 8 bases in the middle. This CDR3 has 13 residues. CDR1 and CDR2 (germline): MNHEY, SMNVEV (reference sequence). The CDR3: CASSLRQTYEQYF. As DNA, the CDR3 is TGTGCCAGCAGTTTGAGGCAGACCTACGAGCAGTACTTC.

V is TRBV7-9 and J is TRBJ2-3; 9 bases map to TRBD2. CDR3 length: 16 residues. Germline V lookup: CDR1 SEHNR, CDR2 FQNEAQ (reference sequence). Germline trimming cut 1 base from V and 4 bases from J; bases unmatched to any gene: 6. The chain's CDR3 is CASSLVAAGGADTQYF. CDR3 nucleotide sequence: TGTGCCAGCAGCTTAGTTGCTGCGGGGGGGGCAGATACGCAGTATTTT.

The chain is built from TRBV19 and TRBJ1-1; no clear D gene. The V gene lost 6 bases and the J gene lost 11 bases, with 19 bases spanning the gap. CDR3 length equals 13 residues. CDR1 is LNHDA and CDR2 is SQIVND in the germline V gene (reference sequence). In DNA, the CDR3 is TGTGCCAGTAGGCCCCGGGATAACCGGAGCGCTTTCTTT. It specifies CASRPRDNRSAFF. The variable domain in full, completed from reference TRBV19 and TRBJ1-1, reads DGGITQSPKYLFRKEGQNVTLSCEQNLNHDAMYWYRQDPGQGLRLIYYSQIVNDFQKGDIAEGYSVSREKKESFPLTVTSAQKNPTAFYLCASRPRDNRSAFFGQGTRLTVV.

The CDR3 region is CASSDAGVRSYNEQFF. CDR3 in DNA: TGTGCCAGCAGTGACGCAGGGGTCCGCTCCTACAATGAGCAGTTCTTC. V and J are TRBV6-4 and TRBJ2-1; TRBD1 is a possible D gene (6 bases). The CDR3 runs 16 residues. CDR1 and CDR2 from the germline V gene are MRHNA and SNTAGT. V was cut by 2 bases and J by 0 bases, with 11 bases left in between.

The gene calls are TRBV5-6 and TRBJ2-5, with a weak D call TRBD1 (6 bases). The CDR3 length is 14 residues. The V gene's germline CDR1 is SGHDT and CDR2 YYEEEE. V was pared by 0 bases and J by 5 bases, with 11 bases between. The CDR3: CASSLGTGWETQYF. In DNA, the CDR3 is TGTGCCAGCAGCTTGGGTACAGGGTGGGAGACCCAGTACTTC. Full variable domain (missing parts from reference TRBV5-6 and TRBJ2-5): DAGVTQSPTHLIKTRGQQVTLRCSPKSGHDTVSWYQQALGQGPQFIFQYYEEEERQRGNFPDRFSGHQFPNYSSELNVNALLLGDSALYLCASSLGTGWETQYFGPGTRLLVL.

This chain joins TRBV6-1 and TRBJ1-1, with 8 nucleotides matching TRBD1. The CDR3 is 14 residues long. Looked up from germline, CDR1 is MNHNS and CDR2 is SASEGT. Unmatched junction bases numbered 9, after V lost 8 bases and J lost 4 bases. The CDR3 DNA reads as TGTGCCAGCGCGATACAGGGGGAGGGCACTGAAGCTTTCTTT. It yields the protein CASAIQGEGTEAFF.

The chain employs TRBV9 and TRBJ1-2; 7 bases are shared with TRBD1. V lost 1 base and J lost 2; bases outside the gene matches: 8. Germline lookup yields CDR1 SGDLS and CDR2 YYNGEE. The CDR3 runs 16 residues. The DNA of the CDR3 is TGTGCCAGCAGCGTATCCAGACGACAGGGCAACTATGGCTACACCTTC. Its protein product is CASSVSRRQGNYGYTF.

There are a few counts of this clone. The chain combines TRBV7-9 with TRBJ2-1; 13 bases fit TRBD2. V dropped 2 bases and J dropped 7; count of bases not matched to a gene: 5. Germline V gene lookup returns CDR1 SEHNR and CDR2 FQNEAQ (reference sequence). The CDR3 has 16 amino acids. CDR3 region: CASSLLRTSGSNEQFF. DNA of the CDR3: TGTGCCAGCAGCTTACTTAGGACTAGCGGGAGTAATGAGCAGTTCTTC.

The genes are TRBV11-3 and TRBJ2-3; weak D call: TRBD2 (6 bases). The CDR3 length is 13 residues. Germline V gene data show CDR1 as SGHNT and CDR2 as YENEEA. The ends were cut back, 2 bases at V and 5 bases at J, with 8 bases in the middle. CDR3 region: CASSLRGGDTQYF. The CDR3 DNA is TGTGCCAGCAGCTTAAGGGGAGGAGATACGCAGTATTTT.

V gene TRBV28 combines with J gene TRBJ2-7; the D gene is possibly TRBD1 (5 bases). This CDR3 comprises 18 residues. CDR1 is MDHEN, CDR2 SYDVKM, per germline. V dropped 7 bases and J dropped 0 bases, with 25 bases sitting between them. The CDR3 DNA reads TGTGCCAGCATATCCCAGGGCGGTGGCTTGGGGTACTCCTACGAGCAGTACTTC. This translates into CASISQGGGLGYSYEQYF. The variable domain in full, with the rest retrieved from reference TRBV28 and TRBJ2-7, is DVKVTQSSRYLVKRTGEKVFLECVQDMDHENMFWYRQDPGLGLRLIYFSYDVKMKEKGDIPEGYSVSREKKERFSLILESASTNQTSMYLCASISQGGGLGYSYEQYFGPGTRLTVT.

This chain links TRBV6-5 with TRBJ2-3; 7 positions match TRBD2. Unmatched junction bases numbered 6, after V lost 5 bases and J lost 1 base. The CDR3 is 15 residues long. Germline assignment: CDR1 MNHEY and CDR2 SVGAGI. The CDR3 nucleotides read TGTGCCAGCAGTCCCCCGGGGGGTGGCACAGATACGCAGTATTTT. Translation gives CASSPPGGGTDTQYF.

A word on this clone: A junction boundary mismatches the germline segment, possibly from a read error. The V and J genes are TRBV6-1 and TRBJ2-3; 14 nucleotides align to TRBD2. The length of the CDR3 is 19 residues. Germline V gene sequence: CDR1 MNHNS, CDR2 SASEGT. The CDR3 DNA reads TGTGCCAGCAGTGAAGTCGTGACTAGCGGGGGGGGACGCACCGATACGCAGTATTTT. It yields the protein CASSEVVTSGGGRTDTQYF.

The rearrangement links TRBV7-9 to TRBJ1-2, with 10 positions matching TRBD1. The CDR3 runs to 17 residues. Germline assignment: CDR1 SEHNR and CDR2 FQNEAQ (reference sequence). The J segment lost 5 bases and the V segment lost 5 bases, leaving 14 bases of the junction unmatched. The CDR3 loop reads CASSTSNRDRGRYGYTF. The CDR3 bases are TGTGCCAGCAGCACAAGTAACCGGGACAGGGGACGGTATGGCTACACCTTC.

This clone has just one count. The rearrangement uses TRBV29-1 and TRBJ1-1; no clear D gene. The V and J ends lost 5 bases and 4 bases respectively, with 5 bases between them. The CDR3 consists of 10 residues. The V gene's germline CDR1 is SQVTM and CDR2 ANQGSEA. The DNA for the CDR3 is TGCAGCGTTCTGAGCACTGAAGCTTTCTTT. Amino acids: CSVLSTEAFF.

CDR3 in DNA: TGCGCCAGCAGCCACCAAGTAGGGGACACGGGTGGCTACACCTTC. This gives the protein CASSHQVGDTGGYTF. This sequence joins TRBV4-1 and TRBJ1-2; tentative D call: TRBD1 (6 bases). The CDR3 has 15 residues. V was shortened by 3 bases and J by 7 bases, with 18 bases between the two germline ends. Per germline, CDR1 MGHRA and CDR2 YSYEKL.

The J gene is TRBJ2-3, the V gene TRBV10-3; TRBD2 aligns across 11 bases. After removal of 7 bases from V and 2 bases from J, the junction contained 11 bases not matched to a gene. The CDR3 runs 17 residues. CDR1 and CDR2 (germline): ENHRY, SYGVKD. CDR3 amino acids: CAITGASGGTNTDTQYF. DNA for the CDR3: TGTGCCATCACGGGGGCTAGCGGGGGGACGAACACAGATACGCAGTATTTT.

A few counts support this clone. This chain joins TRBV5-4 and TRBJ2-7; the match to TRBD1 covers 7 bases. The CDR3 is 16 residues long. Germline V lookup: CDR1 SGHNT, CDR2 YYREEE (reference sequence). V dropped 6 bases and J dropped 3; count of bases not matched to a gene: 15. The CDR3 sequence is CASTKNDRQGGYEQYF. In DNA form, the CDR3 reads TGTGCCAGCACCAAGAACGACCGACAGGGTGGCTACGAGCAGTACTTC.

V gene TRBV28 combines with J gene TRBJ1-1, with 7 bases that match TRBD1. Germline V gene lookup returns CDR1 MDHEN and CDR2 SYDVKM. V lost 10 bases and J lost 9; bases outside the gene matches: 8. There are 11 residues in the CDR3. In DNA, the CDR3 is TGTGCCATCCTGAACAGGGGAAAAGCTTTCTTT. Its protein is CAILNRGKAFF.